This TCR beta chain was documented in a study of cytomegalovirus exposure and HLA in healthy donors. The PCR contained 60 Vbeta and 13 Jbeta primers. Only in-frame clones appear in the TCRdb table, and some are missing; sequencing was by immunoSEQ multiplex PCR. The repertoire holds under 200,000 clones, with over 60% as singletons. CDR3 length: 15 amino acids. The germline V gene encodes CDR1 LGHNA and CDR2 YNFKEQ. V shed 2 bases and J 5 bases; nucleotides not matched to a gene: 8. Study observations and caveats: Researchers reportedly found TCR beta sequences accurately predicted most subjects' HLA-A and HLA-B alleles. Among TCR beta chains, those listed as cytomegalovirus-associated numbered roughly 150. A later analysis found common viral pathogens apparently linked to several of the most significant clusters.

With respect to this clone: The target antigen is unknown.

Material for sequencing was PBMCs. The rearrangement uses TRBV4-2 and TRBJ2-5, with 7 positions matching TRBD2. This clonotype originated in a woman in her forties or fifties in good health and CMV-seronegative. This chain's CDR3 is CASSQRAGVGETQYF. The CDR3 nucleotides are TGTGCCAGCAGCCAACGGGCGGGGGTAGGGGAGACCCAGTACTTC.